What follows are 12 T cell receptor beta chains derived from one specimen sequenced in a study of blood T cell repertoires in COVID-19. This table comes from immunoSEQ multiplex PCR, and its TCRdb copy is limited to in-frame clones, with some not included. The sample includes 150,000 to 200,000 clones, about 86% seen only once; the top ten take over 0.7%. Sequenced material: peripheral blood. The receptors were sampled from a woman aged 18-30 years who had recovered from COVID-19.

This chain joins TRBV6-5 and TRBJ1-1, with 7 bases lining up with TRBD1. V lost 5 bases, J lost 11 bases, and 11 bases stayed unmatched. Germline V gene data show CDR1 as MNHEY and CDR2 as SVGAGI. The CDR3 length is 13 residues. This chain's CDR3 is CASSPGGILWAFF. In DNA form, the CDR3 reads TGTGCCAGCAGTCCAGGGGGGATTCTGTGGGCTTTCTTT.

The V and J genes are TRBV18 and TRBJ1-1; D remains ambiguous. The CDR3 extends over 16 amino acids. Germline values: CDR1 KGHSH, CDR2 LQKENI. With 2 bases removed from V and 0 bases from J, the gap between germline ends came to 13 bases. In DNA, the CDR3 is TGTGCCAGCTCACCAAATATAGTCGTTTTGAACACTGAAGCTTTCTTT. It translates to CASSPNIVVLNTEAFF. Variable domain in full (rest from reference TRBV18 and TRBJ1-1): NAGVMQNPRHLVRRRGQEARLRCSPMKGHSHVYWYRQLPEEGLKFMVYLQKENIIDESGMPKERFSAEFPKEGPSILRIQQVVRGDSAAYFCASSPNIVVLNTEAFFGQGTRLTVV.

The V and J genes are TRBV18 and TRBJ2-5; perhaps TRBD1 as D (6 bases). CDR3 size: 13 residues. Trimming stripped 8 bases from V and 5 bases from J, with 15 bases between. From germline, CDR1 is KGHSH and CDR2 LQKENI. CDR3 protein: CASTSRGGETQYF. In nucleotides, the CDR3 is TGTGCCAGCACCTCCAGGGGTGGTGAGACCCAGTACTTC.

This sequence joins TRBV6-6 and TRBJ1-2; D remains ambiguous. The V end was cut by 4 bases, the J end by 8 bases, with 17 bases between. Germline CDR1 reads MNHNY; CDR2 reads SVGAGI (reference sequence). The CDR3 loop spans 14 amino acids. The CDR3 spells CASSSLTPSEGYTF. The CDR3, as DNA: TGTGCCAGCAGTTCCTTGACTCCCTCGGAGGGCTACACCTTC.

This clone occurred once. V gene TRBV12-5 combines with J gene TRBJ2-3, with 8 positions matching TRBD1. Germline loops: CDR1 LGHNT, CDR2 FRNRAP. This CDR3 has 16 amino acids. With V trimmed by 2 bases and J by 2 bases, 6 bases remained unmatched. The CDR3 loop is CASGLTRTGITDTQYF. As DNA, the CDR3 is TGTGCTAGTGGTTTGACACGGACAGGGATCACAGATACGCAGTATTTT.

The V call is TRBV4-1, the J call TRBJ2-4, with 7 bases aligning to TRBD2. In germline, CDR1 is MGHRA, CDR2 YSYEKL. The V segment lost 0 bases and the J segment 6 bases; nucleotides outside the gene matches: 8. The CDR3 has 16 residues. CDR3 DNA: TGCGCCAGCAGCCAAGATCGGTCTAGCGGAGGAAACATTCAGTACTTC. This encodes CASSQDRSSGGNIQYF.

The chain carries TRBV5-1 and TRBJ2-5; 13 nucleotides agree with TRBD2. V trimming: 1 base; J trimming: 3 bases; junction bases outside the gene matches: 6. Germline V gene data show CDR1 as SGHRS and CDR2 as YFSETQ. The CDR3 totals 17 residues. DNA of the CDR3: TGCGCCAGCAGCTTGACTAGCGGGAGGGCCGTGGAAGAGACCCAGTACTTC. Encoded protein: CASSLTSGRAVEETQYF.

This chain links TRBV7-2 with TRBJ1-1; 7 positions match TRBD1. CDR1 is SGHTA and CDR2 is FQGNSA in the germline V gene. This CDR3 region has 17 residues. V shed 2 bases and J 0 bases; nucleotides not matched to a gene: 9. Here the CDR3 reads CASSLTQGRPMNTEAFF. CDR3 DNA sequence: TGTGCCAGCAGCTTAACACAGGGGAGACCCATGAACACTGAAGCTTTCTTT.

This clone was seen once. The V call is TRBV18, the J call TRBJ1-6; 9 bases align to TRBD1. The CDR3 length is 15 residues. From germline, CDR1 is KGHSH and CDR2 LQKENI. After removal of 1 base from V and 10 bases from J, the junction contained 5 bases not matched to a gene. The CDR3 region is CASSPHRGLQSPLHF. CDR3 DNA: TGTGCCAGCTCACCACACAGGGGGCTACAGTCACCCCTCCACTTT.

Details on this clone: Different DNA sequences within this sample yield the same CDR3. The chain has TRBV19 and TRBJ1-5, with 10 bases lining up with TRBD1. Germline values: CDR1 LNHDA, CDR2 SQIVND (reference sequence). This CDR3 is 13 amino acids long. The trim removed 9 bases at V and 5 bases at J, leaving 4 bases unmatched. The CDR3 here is CASRDRGHQPQHF. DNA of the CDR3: TGTGCCAGCAGGGACAGGGGACATCAGCCCCAGCATTTT.

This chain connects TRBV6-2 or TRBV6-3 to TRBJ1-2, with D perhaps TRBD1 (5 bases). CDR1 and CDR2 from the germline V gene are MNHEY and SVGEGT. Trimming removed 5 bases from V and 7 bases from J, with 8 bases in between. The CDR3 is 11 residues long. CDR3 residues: CASSAQGGYTF. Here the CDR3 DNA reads TGTGCCAGCAGTGCCCAGGGTGGCTACACCTTC.

Here the CDR3 reads CAIRGPGANVLTF. In nucleotides, the CDR3 is TGTGCCATCAGGGGGCCTGGGGCCAACGTCCTGACTTTC. The genes are TRBV10-3 and TRBJ2-6; perhaps TRBD1 as D (5 bases). The CDR3 is 13 amino acids. Trimming shortened V by 6 bases and J by 2 bases, and 5 bases separated the two germline ends. Looked up from germline, CDR1 is ENHRY and CDR2 is SYGVKD.